These T cell receptor beta chains were read from a single sample in a study of T cell changes during pregnancy in multiple sclerosis. TCRdb's table, derived via immunoSEQ multiplex PCR, lists solely in-frame clones and lacks some. This sample has about 46,000 clones; more than 85% occur once, and the top ten carry about 8.1%. The sample consisted of CD8+ T cells from peripheral blood mononuclear cells, taken after pregnancy. The receptor set was obtained from a female donor with multiple sclerosis, enrolled in a pregnancy study. The CDR3 runs from the conserved cysteine through the conserved F or W. D genes are given only for firm matches. Clone size is stated in some rows and not others, as once, few, many or a class when expanded.

>TRBD1|NA|TRBJ1-5|TRBV5-5
CASSLRQGRNQPQHF
TGTGCCAGCAGCTTAAGACAGGGACGCAATCAGCCCCAGCATTTT
>TRBD1|NA|TRBJ1-2|TRBV11-1
CASSLEGTGSYGYTF
TGTGCCAGCAGCTTAGAAGGGACAGGGTCATATGGCTACACCTTC
>TRBD1|NA|TRBJ2-7|TRBV5-1
CASSQETGVAYEQYF
TGCGCCAGCAGCCAAGAGACAGGGGTCGCCTACGAGCAGTACTTC
>NA|NA|TRBJ2-5|TRBV14
CASSQVYGAETQYF
TGTGCCAGCAGCCAAGTGTACGGAGCCGAGACCCAGTACTTC
>NA|NA|TRBJ1-5|TRBV6-5
CASSPVLYSNQPQHF
TGTGCCAGCAGTCCGGTCCTTTATAGCAATCAGCCCCAGCATTTT
>NA|NA|TRBJ1-4|TRBV4-2
CASSQERSGDGEKLFF
TGTGCCAGCAGCCAAGAACGCTCAGGGGATGGGGAAAAACTGTTTTTT
>NA|NA|TRBJ2-1|TRBV7-9
CATKEVTSYNEQFF
TGTGCCACTAAAGAGGTCACTTCATACAATGAGCAGTTCTTC
>NA|NA|TRBJ2-3|TRBV5-4
CASSLGLGDTQYF
TGTGCCAGCAGCTTGGGTCTAGGAGATACGCAGTATTTT
>TRBD2|NA|TRBJ2-2|TRBV6-1
CASTPSGGTGELFF
TGTGCCAGCACCCCATCGGGGGGCACCGGGGAGCTGTTTTTT
>NA|NA|TRBJ1-1|TRBV7-9
CASSLSWTAGTEAFF
TGTGCCAGCAGCTTATCCTGGACAGCTGGTACTGAAGCTTTCTTT
>NA|NA|TRBJ1-2|TRBV20-1
CSARNSYGYTF
TGCAGTGCTAGGAACAGTTATGGCTACACCTTC
>TRBD1|NA|TRBJ2-1|TRBV5-3
CAATGTGLTRDNEQFF
TGTGCCGCAACCGGGACAGGGCTGACTCGGGACAATGAGCAGTTCTTC
>NA|NA|TRBJ2-3|TRBV13
CASSPGPDTQYF
TGTGCCAGCAGCCCCGGTCCAGATACGCAGTATTTT
>NA|NA|TRBJ1-3|TRBV25-1
CASSESGGNGNTIYF
TGTGCCAGCAGTGAATCGGGCGGGAATGGAAACACCATATATTTT
>NA|NA|TRBJ1-1|TRBV11-3
CASSLGQGLNTEAFF
TGTGCCAGCAGCTTAGGCCAGGGTTTGAACACTGAAGCTTTCTTT
>NA|NA|TRBJ2-5|TRBV6-1
CASSELGGGQETQYF
TGTGCCAGCAGTGAGTTGGGAGGGGGCCAAGAGACCCAGTACTTC
>TRBD2|NA|TRBJ2-3|TRBV4-1
CASSPLAGTSWGTDTQYF
TGCGCCAGCAGCCCCCTAGCGGGGACTTCGTGGGGCACAGATACGCAGTATTTT
>NA|NA|TRBJ2-5|TRBV10-2
CASSPVIAEETQYF
TGCGCCAGCAGCCCCGTGATAGCGGAGGAGACCCAGTACTTC
>TRBD1|NA|TRBJ1-1|TRBV5-4
CASSPRGGGTNTEAFF
TGTGCCAGCAGCCCCCGTGGAGGGGGCACGAACACTGAAGCTTTCTTT
>NA|NA|TRBJ1-2|TRBV4-2
CASTKDPSGGYTF
TGTGCCAGCACTAAAGACCCATCGGGAGGCTACACCTTC
>TRBD1|NA|TRBJ2-7|TRBV2
CASRSGQGADEQYF
TGTGCCAGCAGGAGTGGACAGGGGGCAGACGAGCAGTACTTC
>NA|few|TRBJ1-1|TRBV21-1
CASSVTGERLKAFF
TGTGCCAGCAGCGTCACAGGGGAGCGGCTGAAAGCTTTCTTT
>NA|NA|TRBJ1-1|TRBV6-1
CASRYISGNTEAFF
TGTGCCAGCAGGTACATTTCGGGGAACACTGAAGCTTTCTTT
>TRBD1|NA|TRBJ1-5|TRBV6-5
CASSYSQGARQPQHF
TGTGCCAGCAGTTACTCTCAGGGGGCAAGACAGCCCCAGCATTTT
>NA|NA|TRBJ2-7|TRBV4-3
CASSLDSIDYEQYF
TGCGCCAGCAGCCTAGACAGTATTGACTACGAGCAGTACTTC
>NA|NA|TRBJ2-7|TRBV5-5
CASSPAWSSYEQYF
TGTGCCAGCAGCCCGGCCTGGAGCTCCTACGAGCAGTACTTC
>TRBD2|NA|TRBJ2-7|TRBV30
CAWSSGNVYEQYF
TGTGCCTGGAGTAGCGGGAATGTCTACGAGCAGTACTTC
>TRBD2|NA|TRBJ2-1|TRBV7-9
CASSRVGTSGVGEQFF
TGTGCCAGCAGTCGCGTCGGGACTAGCGGGGTGGGTGAGCAGTTCTTC
>NA|NA|TRBJ2-2|TRBV5-4
CASSTYGLTNTGELFF
TGTGCCAGCAGCACATACGGACTAACGAACACCGGGGAGCTGTTTTTT
>NA|NA|TRBJ2-5|TRBV2
CASSEIQREETQYF
TGTGCCAGCAGTGAGATTCAGAGGGAAGAGACCCAGTACTTC
>NA|NA|TRBJ2-7|TRBV4-3
CASSQEEEGYEQYF
TGCGCCAGCAGCCAAGAAGAAGAGGGCTACGAGCAGTACTTC
>NA|NA|TRBJ2-7|TRBV10-2
CASLRSSTYEQYF
TGCGCCAGCTTGAGGAGTTCGACCTACGAGCAGTACTTC
>NA|many|TRBJ2-7|TRBV7-8
CASSLGGTYEQYF
TGTGCCAGCAGCTTAGGGGGCACCTACGAGCAGTACTTC
>NA|few|TRBJ1-1|TRBV27
CASSGTGTEAFF
TGTGCCAGCAGTGGCACTGGGACAGAAGCTTTCTTT
>NA|NA|TRBJ2-7|TRBV7-2
CASSSPGYEQYF
TGTGCCAGCAGCTCGCCGGGCTACGAGCAGTACTTC
>NA|NA|TRBJ2-7|TRBV27
CASSFLGSATPSNYEQYF
TGTGCCAGCAGTTTCTTGGGGAGCGCTACGCCCTCTAACTACGAGCAGTACTTC
>NA|NA|TRBJ1-5|TRBV18
CASSPNRINQPQHF
TGTGCCAGCTCACCAAACAGGATCAATCAGCCCCAGCATTTT
>NA|NA|TRBJ2-3|TRBV4-2
CASSQAGTPSTDTQYF
TGTGCCAGCAGCCAGGCCGGGACACCCAGCACAGATACGCAGTATTTT
>NA|NA|TRBJ2-3|TRBV27
CASSLLGSVDTQYF
TGTGCCAGCAGTTTACTGGGGAGTGTTGATACGCAGTATTTT
>TRBD1|NA|TRBJ2-2|TRBV5-1
CASSFNTGQGNTGELFF
TGCGCCAGCAGCTTCAATACGGGACAGGGGAACACCGGGGAGCTGTTTTTT
>NA|NA|TRBJ2-7|TRBV6-1
CASSERTVSYEQYF
TGTGCCAGCAGTGAAAGAACGGTGTCCTACGAGCAGTACTTC
>NA|NA|TRBJ2-3|TRBV6-1
CASTLGGETDTQYF
TGTGCCAGCACTCTAGGGGGGGAGACAGATACGCAGTATTTT
>NA|NA|TRBJ2-5|TRBV5-4
CASSDASEETQYF
TGTGCCAGCAGCGATGCTAGCGAAGAGACCCAGTACTTC
>NA|NA|TRBJ2-7|TRBV19
CASSIGPHRGYEQYF
TGTGCCAGTAGTATCGGCCCTCACCGGGGATACGAGCAGTACTTC
>NA|NA|TRBJ2-3|TRBV6-4
CANLPYVTSRGSTDTQYF
TGTGCCAATCTCCCCTACGTTACGTCCCGCGGGAGCACAGATACGCAGTATTTT
>NA|NA|TRBJ1-4|TRBV15
CATSARFLEKLFF
TGTGCCACCAGCGCTCGATTCCTAGAAAAACTGTTTTTT
>NA|NA|TRBJ1-1|TRBV7-9
CASSLSRQAFF
TGTGCCAGCAGCTTAAGCAGGCAGGCTTTCTTT
>TRBD1|NA|TRBJ1-6|TRBV9
CASSVNRGANSPLHF
TGTGCCAGCAGCGTAAACAGGGGCGCGAATTCACCCCTCCACTTT
>NA|once|TRBJ1-4|TRBV5-1
CASSFRPEANEKLFF
TGCGCCAGCAGCTTTAGGCCGGAGGCTAATGAAAAACTGTTTTTT
>TRBD1|NA|TRBJ1-3|TRBV30
CAWTYLQGNSGNTIYF
TGTGCCTGGACCTACTTACAGGGGAACTCTGGAAACACCATATATTTT
>NA|NA|TRBJ2-2|TRBV5-1
CASSPSGSVTGELFF
TGCGCCAGCAGCCCCTCGGGGAGTGTCACCGGGGAGCTGTTTTTT
>TRBD2|NA|TRBJ2-3|TRBV7-2
CASSPKERGEDTQYF
TGTGCCAGCAGCCCAAAGGAGCGGGGGGAAGATACGCAGTATTTT
>TRBD1|NA|TRBJ1-2|TRBV13
CASSPWGQLYGYTF
TGTGCCAGCAGCCCCTGGGGACAGCTCTATGGCTACACCTTC
>TRBD1|NA|TRBJ1-2|TRBV27
CASSLNRGNGYTF
TGTGCCAGCAGTTTGAACAGGGGGAATGGCTACACCTTC